The clone carrying this T cell receptor (beta chain) is a singleton in its sample. This entry comes from a study of blood T cell repertoires in COVID-19. Study-level background: Collection of acute and convalescent COVID-19 samples took place in the United States, Italy and Spain.

The CDR3 covers 13 residues. Germline CDR1 is MNHEY and CDR2 is SVGAGI. Trimming shortened V by 6 bases and J by 8 bases, and 11 bases separated the two germline ends. Generated by immunoSEQ multiplex PCR, the TCRdb table keeps only in-frame clones and is missing some. The sample contains approximately 450,000 clones, 87% of which appear only once. This TCR derives from a woman aged 18-29 years with acute COVID-19. The chain is built from TRBV6-5 and TRBJ1-6; maybe TRBD1 (6 bases). The specimen was PBMCs or T cells enriched from blood (not recorded which). CDR3 in DNA: TGTGCCAGCAGCAGGACAGCGGATTCACCCCTCCACTTT. The encoded protein is CASSRTADSPLHF.